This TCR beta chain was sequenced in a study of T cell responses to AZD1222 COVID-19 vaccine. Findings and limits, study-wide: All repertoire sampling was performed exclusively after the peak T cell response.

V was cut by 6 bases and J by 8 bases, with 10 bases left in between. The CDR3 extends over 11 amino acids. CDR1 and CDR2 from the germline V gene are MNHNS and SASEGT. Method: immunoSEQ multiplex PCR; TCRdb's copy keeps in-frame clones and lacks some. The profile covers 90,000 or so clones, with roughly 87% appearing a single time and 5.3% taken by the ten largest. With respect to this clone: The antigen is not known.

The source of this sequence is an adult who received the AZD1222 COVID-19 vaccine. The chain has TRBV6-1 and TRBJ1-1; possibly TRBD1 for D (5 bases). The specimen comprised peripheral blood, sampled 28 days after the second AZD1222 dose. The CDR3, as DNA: TGTGCCAGCAGGTTCAGGACAGAAGCTTTCTTT. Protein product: CASRFRTEAFF.